The sequence of this T cell receptor (beta chain) was determined in a study of cytomegalovirus exposure and HLA in healthy donors. Study-wide points: Association with HLA alleles at 0.05 false discovery rate was found for approximately 18,000 TCR beta sequences in a later analysis. The study flagged fewer than 200 TCR beta chains as cytomegalovirus-associated. In a later analysis, a missense DCLRE1C variant was linked to TCR beta V- and J-gene trimming.

On this clone itself: Its cognate antigen is unknown.

PCR involved 60 Vbeta and 13 Jbeta primers. Profiling relied on immunoSEQ multiplex PCR, and the TCRdb table lists in-frame clones only, not all of them. Here the sample spans over 110,000 clones, approximately 80% being singletons. The CDR3 length is 15 residues. V was clipped by 0 bases and J by 5 bases; unmatched bases: 1. Germline assignment: CDR1 SGHDT and CDR2 YYEEEE. Sample: PBMCs. The chain couples TRBV5-6 to TRBJ1-4; 10 bases are shared with TRBD1. This receptor was identified in a female donor in good health and CMV-seronegative. The CDR3 loop reads CASSLAGQGNEKLFF. CDR3 nucleotides: TGTGCCAGCAGCTTGGCGGGACAGGGGAATGAAAAACTGTTTTTT.